This is a list of T cell receptor beta chains from one sample in a study of OX40 agonist ivuxolimab in advanced cancers. The assay was immunoSEQ multiplex PCR, and TCRdb's table has in-frame clones only and misses some. Of approximately 57,000 clones listed, 81% were seen once; the top ten hold roughly 0.68%. Specimen: CD4+ or CD8+ T cells sorted from blood, collected in a trial of the OX40 agonist ivuxolimab. All receptors derive from an adult with an advanced solid tumor such as melanoma, head and neck, liver or kidney cancer. The CDR3 runs from the conserved cysteine through the conserved F or W. The D gene is left open where the match is weak. Clone size is shown for a subset of rows, as once, few, many or a class of expanded clone.

TRBJ1-3,NA,TRBD1,TRBV6-5,CASSSDRGRGNTIYF,TGTGCCAGCAGCTCGGACAGGGGGCGAGGAAACACCATATATTTT
TRBJ2-3,NA,TRBD1,TRBV27,CASSKGQGNTQYF,TGTGCCAGCAGTAAGGGACAGGGAAATACGCAGTATTTT
TRBJ1-1,once,NA,TRBV11-2,CASSLVAGNTEAFF,TGTGCCAGCAGCTTAGTAGCGGGCAACACTGAAGCTTTCTTT
TRBJ2-7,few,TRBD2,TRBV5-4,CASSLVGLAGGGYEQYF,TGTGCCAGCAGCTTGGTAGGACTAGCGGGGGGTGGCTACGAGCAGTACTTC
TRBJ2-1,NA,TRBD1,TRBV2,CASSEVGTGRYNEQFF,TGTGCCAGCAGTGAAGTGGGGACAGGGAGATACAATGAGCAGTTCTTC
TRBJ1-1,NA,TRBD1,TRBV18,CASSPRTGRGNTEAFF,TGTGCCAGCTCACCCAGGACAGGGCGGGGGAACACTGAAGCTTTCTTT
TRBJ2-1,few,TRBD1,TRBV10-1,CASSESTGTGGDEQFF,TGCGCCAGCAGTGAGTCTACCGGGACAGGGGGGGATGAGCAGTTCTTC
TRBJ1-2,NA,NA,TRBV29-1,CSVSTATYGYTF,TGCAGCGTTTCCACGGCAACCTATGGCTACACCTTC
TRBJ2-3,NA,TRBD2,TRBV10-3,CAISEPLKRGRLTGADTQYF,TGTGCCATCAGTGAGCCGCTAAAGCGGGGGCGACTTACGGGGGCAGATACGCAGTATTTT
TRBJ1-5,NA,TRBD1,TRBV19,CASSIVGQGYNQPQHF,TGTGCCAGTAGTATAGTGGGACAGGGGTACAATCAGCCCCAGCATTTT